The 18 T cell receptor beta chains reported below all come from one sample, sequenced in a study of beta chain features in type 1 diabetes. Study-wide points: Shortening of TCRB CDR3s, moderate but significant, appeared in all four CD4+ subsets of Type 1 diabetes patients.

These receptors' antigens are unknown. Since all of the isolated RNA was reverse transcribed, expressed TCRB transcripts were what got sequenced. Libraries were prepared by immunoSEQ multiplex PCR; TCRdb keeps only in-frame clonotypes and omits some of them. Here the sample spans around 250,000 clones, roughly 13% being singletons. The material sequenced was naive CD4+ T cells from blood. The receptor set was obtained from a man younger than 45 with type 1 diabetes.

CDR3 amino acids: CASSLPGTSNTEAFF. DNA for the CDR3: TGTGCCAGCAGTTTACCCGGGACATCGAACACTGAAGCTTTCTTT. The chain joins TRBV28 to TRBJ1-1; maybe TRBD1 (6 bases). The CDR3 contains 15 residues. V lost 2 bases, J lost 1 base, and 11 bases lay in between. Germline V lookup: CDR1 MDHEN, CDR2 SYDVKM.

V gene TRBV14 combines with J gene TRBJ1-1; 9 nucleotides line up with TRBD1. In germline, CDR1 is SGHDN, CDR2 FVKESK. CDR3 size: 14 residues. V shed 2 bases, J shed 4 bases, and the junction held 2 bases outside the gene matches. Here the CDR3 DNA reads TGTGCCAGCAGCCAAACAGGGGGCGTCACTGAAGCTTTCTTT. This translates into CASSQTGGVTEAFF.

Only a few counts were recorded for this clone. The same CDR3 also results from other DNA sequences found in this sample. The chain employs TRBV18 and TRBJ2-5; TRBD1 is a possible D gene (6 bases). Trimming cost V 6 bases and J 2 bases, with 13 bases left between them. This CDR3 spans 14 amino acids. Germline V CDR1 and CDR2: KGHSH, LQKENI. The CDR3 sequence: CASSPPGQQETQYF. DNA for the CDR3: TGTGCCAGCTCTCCTCCCGGACAGCAAGAGACCCAGTACTTC.

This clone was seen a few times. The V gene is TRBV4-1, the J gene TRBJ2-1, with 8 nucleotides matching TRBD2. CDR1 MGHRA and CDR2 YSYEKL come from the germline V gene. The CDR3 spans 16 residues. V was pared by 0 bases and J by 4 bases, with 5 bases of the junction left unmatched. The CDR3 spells CASSQDVPGGYNEQFF. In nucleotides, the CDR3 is TGCGCCAGCAGCCAAGATGTGCCGGGGGGGTACAATGAGCAGTTCTTC.

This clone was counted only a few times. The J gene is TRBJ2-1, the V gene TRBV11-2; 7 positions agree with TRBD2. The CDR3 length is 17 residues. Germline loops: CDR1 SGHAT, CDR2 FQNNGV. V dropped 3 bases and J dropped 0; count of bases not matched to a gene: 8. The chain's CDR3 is CASSLGLADLSYNEQFF. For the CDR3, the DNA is TGTGCCAGCAGCTTGGGGCTAGCGGACCTCTCCTACAATGAGCAGTTCTTC.

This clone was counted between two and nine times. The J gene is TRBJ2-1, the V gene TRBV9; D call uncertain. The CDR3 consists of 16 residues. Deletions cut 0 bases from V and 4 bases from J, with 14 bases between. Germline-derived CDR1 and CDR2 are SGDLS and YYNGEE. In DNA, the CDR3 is TGTGCCAGCAGCGTAGATGCGCAAACGGGTTACAATGAGCAGTTCTTC. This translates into CASSVDAQTGYNEQFF.

This chain's CDR3 is CASSSPGVLSYEQYF. Written as DNA, the CDR3 is TGTGCCAGCAGCTCTCCAGGTGTTTTATCCTACGAGCAGTACTTC. The chain recombines TRBV7-9 with TRBJ2-7; D gene ambiguous. This CDR3 region has 15 residues. Germline V gene sequence: CDR1 SEHNR, CDR2 FQNEAQ (reference sequence). The V end was cut by 4 bases, the J end by 1 base, with 14 bases between.

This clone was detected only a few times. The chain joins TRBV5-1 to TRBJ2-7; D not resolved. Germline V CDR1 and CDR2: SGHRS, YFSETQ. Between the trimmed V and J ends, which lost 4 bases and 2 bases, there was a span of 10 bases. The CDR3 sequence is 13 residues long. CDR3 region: CASSLYDTYEQYF. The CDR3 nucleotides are TGCGCCAGCAGCCTCTATGACACCTACGAGCAGTACTTC.

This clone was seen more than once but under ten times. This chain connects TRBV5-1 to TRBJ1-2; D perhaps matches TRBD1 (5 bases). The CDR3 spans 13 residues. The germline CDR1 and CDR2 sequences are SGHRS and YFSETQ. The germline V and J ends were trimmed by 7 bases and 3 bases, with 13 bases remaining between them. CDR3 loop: CASDVRGDYGYTF. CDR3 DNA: TGCGCCAGCGACGTTCGGGGGGACTATGGCTACACCTTC. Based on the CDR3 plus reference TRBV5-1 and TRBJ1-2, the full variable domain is KAGVTQTPRYLIKTRGQQVTLSCSPISGHRSVSWYQQTPGQGLQFLFEYFSETQRNKGNFPGRFSGRQFSNSRSEMNVSTLELGDSALYLCASDVRGDYGYTFGSGTRLTVV.

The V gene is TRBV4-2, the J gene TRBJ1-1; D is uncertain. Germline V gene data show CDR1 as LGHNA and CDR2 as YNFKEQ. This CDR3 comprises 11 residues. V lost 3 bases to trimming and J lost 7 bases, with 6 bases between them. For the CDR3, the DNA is TGTGCCAGCAGCCAGGGAGATGAAGCTTTCTTT. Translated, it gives CASSQGDEAFF.

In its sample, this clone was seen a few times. The CDR3 coding sequence is TGTGCCAGCAGTGAGTCGGGGGAGCAGTACTTC. The encoded protein is CASSESGEQYF. The rearrangement links TRBV2 to TRBJ2-7, with D possibly TRBD2 on 5 matching bases. V lost 3 bases and J lost 7, with 7 bases in between. This CDR3 has 11 amino acids. Looked up from germline, CDR1 is SNHLY and CDR2 is FYNNEI.

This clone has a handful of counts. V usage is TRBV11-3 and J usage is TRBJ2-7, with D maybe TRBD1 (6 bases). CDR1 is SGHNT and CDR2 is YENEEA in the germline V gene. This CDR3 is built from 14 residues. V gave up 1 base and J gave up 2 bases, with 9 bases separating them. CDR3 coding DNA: TGTGCCAGCAGCTTAGGGCCAGGGGCCTACGAGCAGTACTTC. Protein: CASSLGPGAYEQYF.

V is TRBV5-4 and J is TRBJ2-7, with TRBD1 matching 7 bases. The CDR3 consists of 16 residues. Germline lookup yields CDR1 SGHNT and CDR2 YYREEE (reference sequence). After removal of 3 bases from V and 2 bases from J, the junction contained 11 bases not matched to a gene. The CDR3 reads CASSWPPGQGAYEQYF. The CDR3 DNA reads TGTGCCAGCAGCTGGCCCCCCGGGCAGGGGGCCTACGAGCAGTACTTC.

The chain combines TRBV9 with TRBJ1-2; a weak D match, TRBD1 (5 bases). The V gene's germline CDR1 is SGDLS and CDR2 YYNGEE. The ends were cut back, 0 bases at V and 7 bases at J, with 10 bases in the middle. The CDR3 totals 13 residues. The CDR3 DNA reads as TGTGCCAGCAGCGTAGGGGGGGGATCTGGCTACACCTTC. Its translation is CASSVGGGSGYTF.

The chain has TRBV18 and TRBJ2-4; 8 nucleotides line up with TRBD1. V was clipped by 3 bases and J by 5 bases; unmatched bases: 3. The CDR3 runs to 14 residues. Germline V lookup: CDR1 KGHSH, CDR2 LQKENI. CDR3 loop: CASSPDRVENIQYF. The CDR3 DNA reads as TGTGCCAGCTCACCGGACAGGGTTGAAAACATTCAGTACTTC.

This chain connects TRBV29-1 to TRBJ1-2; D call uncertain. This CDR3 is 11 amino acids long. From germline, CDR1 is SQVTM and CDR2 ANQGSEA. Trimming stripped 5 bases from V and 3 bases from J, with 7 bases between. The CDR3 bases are TGCAGCGTTACGAGGGACTATGGCTACACCTTC. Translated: CSVTRDYGYTF.

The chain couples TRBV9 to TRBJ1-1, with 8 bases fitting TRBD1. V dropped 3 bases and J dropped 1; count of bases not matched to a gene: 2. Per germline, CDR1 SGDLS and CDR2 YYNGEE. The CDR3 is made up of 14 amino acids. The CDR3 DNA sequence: TGTGCCAGCAGCGCCACAGGGGGGAACACTGAAGCTTTCTTT. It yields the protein CASSATGGNTEAFF.

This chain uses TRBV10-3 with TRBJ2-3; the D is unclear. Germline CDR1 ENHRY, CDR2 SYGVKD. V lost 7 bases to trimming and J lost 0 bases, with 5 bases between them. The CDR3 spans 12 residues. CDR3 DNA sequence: TGTGCCATCAAGACTAGCACAGATACGCAGTATTTT. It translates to CAIKTSTDTQYF.